A selection of T cell receptor beta chains follows, all from one sample in a study of cytomegalovirus exposure and HLA in healthy donors. TCRdb's copy holds only in-frame clones and misses some; the assay was immunoSEQ multiplex PCR. The data hold more than 200,000 clones, with nearly 80% observed a single time. Sequencing was carried out using PBMCs. Receptor source: a male donor in good health and CMV-seronegative. The CDR3 runs from the conserved cysteine through the conserved F or W. A D gene is named only where the DNA matches it firmly. Clone size appears in some rows only: once, few, many, or a class for an expanded clone.

d_call: TRBD1
v_call: TRBV19
j_call: TRBJ1-2
clone_size: .
cdr3_nt: TGTGCCAGTAGTATGGCCCCCCGGGACAGGGAAAATGGCTACACCTTC
cdr3_aa: CASSMAPRDRENGYTF

d_call: .
v_call: TRBV19
j_call: TRBJ2-4
clone_size: .
cdr3_nt: TGTGCCAGTAGACAGGACCTAGCCAAAAACATTCAGTACTTC
cdr3_aa: CASRQDLAKNIQYF

d_call: TRBD1
v_call: TRBV4-3
j_call: TRBJ2-1
clone_size: .
cdr3_nt: TGCGCCAGCAGCCAAGCTTTGGGAGACAGGGCCGTCGGGAATGAGCAGTTCTTC
cdr3_aa: CASSQALGDRAVGNEQFF

d_call: TRBD1
v_call: TRBV5-6
j_call: TRBJ1-6
clone_size: .
cdr3_nt: TGTGCCAGCACTACCGGGACAGGGAACTATAATTCACCCCTCCACTTT
cdr3_aa: CASTTGTGNYNSPLHF

d_call: TRBD1
v_call: TRBV6-5
j_call: TRBJ2-4
clone_size: .
cdr3_nt: TGTGCCAGCAAGGGGACCCGACAGGGGAGTAACATTCAGTACTTC
cdr3_aa: CASKGTRQGSNIQYF

d_call: TRBD1
v_call: TRBV4-3
j_call: TRBJ2-7
clone_size: .
cdr3_nt: TGCGCCAGCGGCTGGGACAGAAACTACGAGCAGTACTTC
cdr3_aa: CASGWDRNYEQYF

d_call: TRBD1
v_call: TRBV14
j_call: TRBJ2-7
clone_size: once
cdr3_nt: TGTGCCAGCAGCCAGTACAGGGGGCCCTACGAGCAGTACTTC
cdr3_aa: CASSQYRGPYEQYF

d_call: TRBD1
v_call: TRBV28
j_call: TRBJ1-6
clone_size: .
cdr3_nt: TGTGCCAGCAGTTTGCCCAACCCGGGACAGGGGACAAGCTCCTATAATTCACCCCTCCACTTT
cdr3_aa: CASSLPNPGQGTSSYNSPLHF

d_call: TRBD1
v_call: TRBV7-3
j_call: TRBJ2-3
clone_size: once
cdr3_nt: TGTGCCAGCAGCTTGCAGGGGGGCACAGATACGCAGTATTTT
cdr3_aa: CASSLQGGTDTQYF

d_call: TRBD1
v_call: TRBV9
j_call: TRBJ1-2
clone_size: .
cdr3_nt: TGTGCCAGCAGCGCCGGACAGGGGGTTGGCTACACCTTC
cdr3_aa: CASSAGQGVGYTF

d_call: .
v_call: TRBV7-2
j_call: TRBJ2-7
clone_size: .
cdr3_nt: TGTGCCAGCAGAAGGGGGGGGGTGCAACTTTTCTCCTACGAGCAGTACTTC
cdr3_aa: CASRRGGVQLFSYEQYF

d_call: .
v_call: TRBV4-1
j_call: TRBJ1-3
clone_size: .
cdr3_nt: TGCGCCAGCAGCCAAGCGGAAACAGCCGTCTCTGGAAACACCATATATTTT
cdr3_aa: CASSQAETAVSGNTIYF

d_call: .
v_call: TRBV2
j_call: TRBJ1-1
clone_size: .
cdr3_nt: TGTGCCAGCAGTGAAGCGCGCGGGGAAAGCACTGAAGCTTTCTTT
cdr3_aa: CASSEARGESTEAFF

d_call: TRBD1
v_call: TRBV27
j_call: TRBJ1-1
clone_size: .
cdr3_nt: TGTGCCAGCAGTTCGGTAAACGACAGGGGAGCTTTCTTT
cdr3_aa: CASSSVNDRGAFF

d_call: .
v_call: TRBV7-9
j_call: TRBJ1-1
clone_size: .
cdr3_nt: TGTGCCAGCAGCCCCCCGGGACTCACGAACACTGAAGCTTTCTTT
cdr3_aa: CASSPPGLTNTEAFF

d_call: .
v_call: TRBV27
j_call: TRBJ1-2
clone_size: .
cdr3_nt: TGTGCCAGCAGTTTTCCGGCGGCTAACTATGGCTACACCTTC
cdr3_aa: CASSFPAANYGYTF

d_call: .
v_call: TRBV9
j_call: TRBJ2-3
clone_size: few
cdr3_nt: TGTGCCAGCAGCGTAAGTGGGCCCCCCCTTGATACGCAGTATTTT
cdr3_aa: CASSVSGPPLDTQYF

d_call: TRBD2
v_call: TRBV6-1
j_call: TRBJ2-7
clone_size: .
cdr3_nt: TGTGCCAGCAGTGACCGGGGGGGCGGCTACGAGCAGTACTTC
cdr3_aa: CASSDRGGGYEQYF

d_call: TRBD1
v_call: TRBV11-2
j_call: TRBJ2-7
clone_size: few
cdr3_nt: TGTGCCAGCAGGGTACGGGACAGGGCCAACTACGAGCAGTACTTC
cdr3_aa: CASRVRDRANYEQYF

d_call: TRBD2
v_call: TRBV7-8
j_call: TRBJ2-3
clone_size: few
cdr3_nt: TGTGCCAGCAGCAGCAGGACTAGCGTCGCGGATACGCAGTATTTT
cdr3_aa: CASSSRTSVADTQYF

d_call: .
v_call: TRBV6-6
j_call: TRBJ1-5
clone_size: .
cdr3_nt: TGTGCCAGCACCCCGGACGGGGGGAATCAGCCCCAGCATTTT
cdr3_aa: CASTPDGGNQPQHF

d_call: .
v_call: TRBV7-7
j_call: TRBJ2-7
clone_size: .
cdr3_nt: TGTGCTAGCAGCTTAGGTATAGGGAGTGTCTACGAGCAGTACTTC
cdr3_aa: CASSLGIGSVYEQYF

d_call: TRBD2
v_call: TRBV7-9
j_call: TRBJ2-3
clone_size: .
cdr3_nt: TGTGCCAGCAGCTTGCTGGCTAGCGGGTCCACAGATACGCAGTATTTT
cdr3_aa: CASSLLASGSTDTQYF

d_call: TRBD1
v_call: TRBV4-3
j_call: TRBJ2-7
clone_size: .
cdr3_nt: TGCGCCAGCAGCCAAGAGAATCAGGGGGCGTACGAGCAGTACTTC
cdr3_aa: CASSQENQGAYEQYF

d_call: TRBD2
v_call: TRBV29-1
j_call: TRBJ2-7
clone_size: .
cdr3_nt: TGCAGCGTTGAGGGAGGGACCCTAAGCGAGCAGTACTTC
cdr3_aa: CSVEGGTLSEQYF

d_call: TRBD2
v_call: TRBV4-2
j_call: TRBJ2-7
clone_size: .
cdr3_nt: TGTGCCAGCAGCCCCCCAGCGGGGGTCTCCTACGAGCAGTACTTC
cdr3_aa: CASSPPAGVSYEQYF

d_call: TRBD1
v_call: TRBV19
j_call: TRBJ2-7
clone_size: .
cdr3_nt: TGTGCCAGTAGCGACCCGGGGCAGGGGGTGTACGAGCAGTACTTC
cdr3_aa: CASSDPGQGVYEQYF

d_call: TRBD1
v_call: TRBV6-1
j_call: TRBJ1-5
clone_size: few
cdr3_nt: TGTGCCAGCAGTTCCCGGGACAGAAATCAGCCCCAGCATTTT
cdr3_aa: CASSSRDRNQPQHF

d_call: TRBD2
v_call: TRBV6-5
j_call: TRBJ2-7
clone_size: once
cdr3_nt: TGTGCCAGCAGTTTGGGGCTAGCGGGAGGGTACGAGCAGTACTTC
cdr3_aa: CASSLGLAGGYEQYF

d_call: .
v_call: TRBV9
j_call: TRBJ2-2
clone_size: few
cdr3_nt: TGTGCCAGCACCAGGGTGCCGGACACCGGGGAGCTGTTTTTT
cdr3_aa: CASTRVPDTGELFF

d_call: .
v_call: TRBV6-5
j_call: TRBJ1-2
clone_size: .
cdr3_nt: TGTGCCAGCAGCCCCGGGGGAGGGGCCTATGGCTACACCTTC
cdr3_aa: CASSPGGGAYGYTF

d_call: .
v_call: TRBV15
j_call: TRBJ2-2
clone_size: .
cdr3_nt: TGTGCCACCAGTTTGGGGGCCGCGAACACCGGGGAGCTGTTTTTT
cdr3_aa: CATSLGAANTGELFF

d_call: TRBD1
v_call: TRBV29-1
j_call: TRBJ1-1
clone_size: .
cdr3_nt: TGCAGCGTTGAAGCTCGTCAGGGGGTTAATGAAGCTTTCTTT
cdr3_aa: CSVEARQGVNEAFF

d_call: TRBD2
v_call: TRBV6-5
j_call: TRBJ2-2
clone_size: few
cdr3_nt: TGTGCCAGCAGTTACTCGACTAGCGGGGACACCGGGGAGCTGTTTTTT
cdr3_aa: CASSYSTSGDTGELFF

d_call: .
v_call: TRBV27
j_call: TRBJ2-7
clone_size: .
cdr3_nt: TGTGCCAGCAGTTTTCAGAACTCCTACGAGCAGTACTTC
cdr3_aa: CASSFQNSYEQYF

d_call: TRBD1
v_call: TRBV5-1
j_call: TRBJ1-3
clone_size: once
cdr3_nt: TGCGCCAGCAGCTTCTCGACAGGGTTCTCTGGAAACACCATATATTTT
cdr3_aa: CASSFSTGFSGNTIYF

d_call: TRBD1
v_call: TRBV5-5
j_call: TRBJ2-7
clone_size: once
cdr3_nt: TGTGCCAGCAGCCTGGGACAGGTGAGCTCCTACGAGCAGTACTTC
cdr3_aa: CASSLGQVSSYEQYF

d_call: .
v_call: TRBV18
j_call: TRBJ2-7
clone_size: .
cdr3_nt: TGTGCCAGCTCACCACCTGAGTGGGGGCTGTCTGTCGACGAGCAGTACTTC
cdr3_aa: CASSPPEWGLSVDEQYF

d_call: TRBD2
v_call: TRBV25-1
j_call: TRBJ2-3
clone_size: .
cdr3_nt: TGTGCCAGCGGGCCCCCGGGACTAGCGGAATACACAGATACGCAGTATTTT
cdr3_aa: CASGPPGLAEYTDTQYF

d_call: TRBD2
v_call: TRBV6-1
j_call: TRBJ2-7
clone_size: .
cdr3_nt: TGTGCCAGCACTAGGGGAGGGGAATACGAGCAGTACTTC
cdr3_aa: CASTRGGEYEQYF

d_call: .
v_call: TRBV19
j_call: TRBJ2-7
clone_size: once
cdr3_nt: TGTGCCAGTAGGAAACTAGGTGGGCACGAGCAGTACTTC
cdr3_aa: CASRKLGGHEQYF